This T cell receptor beta chain was identified during a study of blood T cell repertoires in COVID-19. TCRdb keeps only in-frame clones here, not all; method: immunoSEQ multiplex PCR. The sample includes around 40,000 clones, approximately 85% seen only once; the top ten take approximately 13%. Germline CDR1 LNHDA, CDR2 SQIVND (reference sequence). The CDR3 sequence is 13 residues long. V dropped 4 bases and J dropped 8 bases, with 12 bases sitting between them. The sequenced material came from peripheral blood. The receptor was derived from a human donor in a cohort sampled during active COVID-19. The rearrangement uses TRBV19 and TRBJ2-1; D is unclear. The CDR3 spells CASSNSITYEQFF. The CDR3 DNA sequence: TGTGCCAGTAGTAACAGCATTACATATGAGCAGTTCTTC.